The rows below give T cell receptor beta chains drawn from one sample of a study of T cell repertoires in cytomegalovirus infection. TCRdb reprocessed the reads via MiXCR and lists one record per CDR3 protein. The data show roughly 230,000 distinct CDR3 sequences, roughly 22% seen once. Specimen: CD8+ T cells from PBMCs. These receptor sequences come from a human donor in good health (CMV status not recorded). Some clones in this sample may be carry-over from other donors' samples. The conserved cysteine and the conserved F or W are not part of the CDR3 here. Fields, in order: CDR3 length, D gene, V gene, J gene, CDR3 protein. D genes are given only for firm matches.

13	TRBD2	TRBV6-2/TRBV6-3	TRBJ2-3	ASSHGGGRTDTQY
11	NA	TRBV7-6	TRBJ2-2	ASSLGGEGELF
14	NA	TRBV15	TRBJ2-7	ATSRPPRAPRDEQY
14	TRBD2	TRBV28	TRBJ2-7	ASSFRTSGGLYEQY
11	NA	TRBV24-1	TRBJ2-1	ATSDFDRDEQF
14	TRBD1	TRBV28	TRBJ2-3	ASSFVTGLSTDTQY
11	NA	TRBV7-9	TRBJ2-4	ASSWDPENIQY
10	NA	TRBV28	TRBJ1-2	ASSLLAEGYT
11	NA	TRBV4-1	TRBJ1-1	ASSHPARNEAF
9	NA	TRBV15	TRBJ1-1	ATELNTEAF
12	NA	TRBV29-1	TRBJ1-3	SVETENSGNTIY
13	NA	TRBV28	TRBJ2-7	ASRPDSVQPYEQY
10	NA	TRBV29-1	TRBJ2-7	SVAASTYEQY
8	NA	TRBV6-8	TRBJ2-3	ATETDTQY
11	TRBD2	TRBV7-3	TRBJ2-1	ASSTAGGPEQF
12	NA	TRBV4-1	TRBJ2-2	ASSQFQGSGELF
12	NA	TRBV19	TRBJ1-1	ASSIAWANTEAF
14	TRBD2	TRBV7-2	TRBJ2-5	ASSLEIAGGQETQY
14	TRBD2	TRBV6-6	TRBJ2-3	ASSLPSGTSTDTQY
10	NA	TRBV12-3/TRBV12-4	TRBJ2-1	ASSPQSLEQF
14	TRBD1	TRBV20-1	TRBJ2-7	SARYSAGGAGYEQY
12	TRBD1	TRBV7-9	TRBJ1-5	ASSGTDVNQPQH
11	NA	TRBV3-1	TRBJ2-7	ASSLEGIYEQY
13	NA	TRBV6-1	TRBJ2-1	ASSYLAGSYNEQF
12	NA	TRBV5-4	TRBJ2-7	ASSMDMGVYEQY
12	NA	TRBV10-3	TRBJ2-5	AISEGGPQETQY
14	TRBD1	TRBV7-9	TRBJ2-4	ASSWPRDRGTNIQY
9	NA	TRBV28	TRBJ2-2	ASSLYGELF
13	NA	TRBV6-8	TRBJ1-1	ASSYSGAWGHEAF
13	TRBD1	TRBV27	TRBJ1-6	ASSSTGTGGSPLH
12	NA	TRBV7-8	TRBJ2-4	ASSLAGGRDIQY
12	NA	TRBV28	TRBJ1-2	AVRETGTNYGYT
13	TRBD1	TRBV6-1	TRBJ1-5	ASRTTGGLNQPQH
11	TRBD1	TRBV11-3	TRBJ2-7	ASSLTGGVEQY
12	NA	TRBV28	TRBJ2-7	ATTADGRSWEQY
12	TRBD1	TRBV7-2	TRBJ2-7	ASSSTGAHYEQY
14	TRBD2	TRBV6-2/TRBV6-3	TRBJ2-2	ASSYLRGGYTGELF
11	TRBD2	TRBV7-9	TRBJ2-7	ASSPAGGDEQY
9	NA	TRBV7-9	TRBJ2-1	ASSLHQEQF
10	NA	TRBV7-9	TRBJ1-4	ASSLVGEKLF
14	TRBD2	TRBV7-8	TRBJ2-3	ASSLVRTSSTDTQY
13	NA	TRBV7-9	TRBJ2-1	ASSEPGLHRNGQF
13	NA	TRBV7-2	TRBJ2-5	ASSLNRVRAETQY
9	NA	TRBV10-3	TRBJ1-1	ANRGGREAF
13	TRBD1	TRBV7-8	TRBJ2-7	ASSLGQGDTYEQY